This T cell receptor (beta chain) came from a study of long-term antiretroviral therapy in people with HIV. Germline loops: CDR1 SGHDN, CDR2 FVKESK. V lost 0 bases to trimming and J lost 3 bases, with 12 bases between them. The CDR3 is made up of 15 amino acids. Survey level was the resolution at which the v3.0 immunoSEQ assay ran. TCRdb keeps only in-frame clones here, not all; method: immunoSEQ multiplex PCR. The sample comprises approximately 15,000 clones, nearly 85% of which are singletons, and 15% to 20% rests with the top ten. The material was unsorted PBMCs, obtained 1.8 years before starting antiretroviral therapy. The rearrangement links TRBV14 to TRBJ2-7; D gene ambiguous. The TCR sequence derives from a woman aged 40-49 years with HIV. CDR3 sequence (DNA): TGTGCCAGCAGCCAAGAAGGCCACGCAGACTACGAGCAGTACTTC. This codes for CASSQEGHADYEQYF.